The rows below give T cell receptor beta chains drawn from one sample of a study of T-cell memory formation after mild COVID-19. TCRdb recomputed calls from the 5' RACE reads with MiXCR, one row per CDR3 protein. The sample holds a few hundred thousand distinct CDR3 sequences; roughly 17% are singletons and the top ten take 22%. Sequenced: PBMCs or a T cell subset sorted from them (not recorded which). Source of these receptors: a man between 18 and 35 years old who had mild COVID-19 (a few samples of this study predate the infection). Cell type and time point are not known. Each CDR3 is given with its conserved first and last residue. A D gene is named only where the DNA matches it firmly. Size values are once, few and many counts, or a class for expanded clones, and some rows have none.

j_call: TRBJ2-1; d_call: NA; v_call: TRBV7-2; clone_size: few; cdr3_aa: CASSLEDFFYNEQFF; cdr3_nt: TGTGCCAGCAGCTTAGAGGACTTTTTCTACAATGAGCAGTTCTTC
j_call: TRBJ1-2; d_call: NA; v_call: TRBV5-1; clone_size: NA; cdr3_aa: CASSLSLDRPYGYTF; cdr3_nt: TGCGCCAGCAGCTTGAGTCTTGACAGGCCCTATGGCTACACCTTC
j_call: TRBJ2-7; d_call: NA; v_call: TRBV7-6; clone_size: few; cdr3_aa: CASSLGSSSYEQYF; cdr3_nt: TGTGCCAGCAGCTTAGGGTCTAGCTCCTACGAGCAGTACTTC
j_call: TRBJ2-1; d_call: TRBD2; v_call: TRBV6-2/TRBV6-3; clone_size: NA; cdr3_aa: CASTLAGGGYNEQFF; cdr3_nt: TGTGCCAGCACCTTAGCGGGGGGAGGCTACAATGAGCAGTTCTTC
j_call: TRBJ2-1; d_call: NA; v_call: TRBV9; clone_size: NA; cdr3_aa: CASSGRRVEQFF; cdr3_nt: TGTGCCAGCAGCGGCCGTAGGGTTGAGCAGTTCTTC
j_call: TRBJ2-7; d_call: TRBD1; v_call: TRBV18; clone_size: NA; cdr3_aa: CASSPPGQRAYEQYF; cdr3_nt: TGTGCCAGCTCACCTCCGGGACAGAGAGCCTACGAGCAGTACTTC
j_call: TRBJ2-3; d_call: NA; v_call: TRBV5-1; clone_size: few; cdr3_aa: CASSWGERNTDTQYF; cdr3_nt: TGCGCCAGCAGCTGGGGTGAGCGAAACACAGATACGCAGTATTTT
j_call: TRBJ2-5; d_call: NA; v_call: TRBV7-2; clone_size: many; cdr3_aa: CASSLTGPGETQYF; cdr3_nt: TGTGCCAGCAGCTTAACGGGGCCGGGGGAGACCCAGTACTTC
j_call: TRBJ2-5; d_call: NA; v_call: TRBV7-2; clone_size: many; cdr3_aa: CASSFRTTSSWETQYF; cdr3_nt: TGTGCCAGCAGCTTCCGAACGACTAGTAGTTGGGAGACCCAGTACTTC
j_call: TRBJ2-3; d_call: NA; v_call: TRBV6-2/TRBV6-3; clone_size: few; cdr3_aa: CASISGGADTQYF; cdr3_nt: TGTGCCAGCATCTCTGGAGGGGCAGATACGCAGTATTTT
j_call: TRBJ1-1; d_call: TRBD1; v_call: TRBV4-1; clone_size: NA; cdr3_aa: CASSQRTGGYTEAFF; cdr3_nt: TGCGCCAGCAGCCAGCGGACAGGGGGATACACTGAAGCTTTCTTT
j_call: TRBJ2-4; d_call: NA; v_call: TRBV5-1; clone_size: NA; cdr3_aa: CASSLEAGIQYF; cdr3_nt: TGCGCCAGCAGCTTGGAAGCTGGCATTCAGTACTTC
j_call: TRBJ2-3; d_call: NA; v_call: TRBV4-1; clone_size: few; cdr3_aa: CASNQPQSTDTQYF; cdr3_nt: TGCGCCAGCAACCAACCCCAAAGCACAGATACGCAGTATTTT
j_call: TRBJ1-6; d_call: NA; v_call: TRBV5-1; clone_size: NA; cdr3_aa: CASRGVGRNSPLHF; cdr3_nt: TGCGCCAGCAGGGGGGTCGGACGTAATTCACCCCTCCACTTT
j_call: TRBJ1-5; d_call: NA; v_call: TRBV4-1; clone_size: few; cdr3_aa: CASSQGRWGGDYQPQHF; cdr3_nt: TGCGCCAGCAGCCAAGGCCGGTGGGGAGGAGATTATCAGCCCCAGCATTTT
j_call: TRBJ1-2; d_call: NA; v_call: TRBV7-9; clone_size: NA; cdr3_aa: CASSTDRERWYGYTF; cdr3_nt: TGTGCCAGCAGCACGGACAGAGAACGTTGGTATGGCTACACCTTC
j_call: TRBJ2-1; d_call: TRBD1; v_call: TRBV29-1; clone_size: many; cdr3_aa: CSVDAMDRALYNEQFF; cdr3_nt: TGCAGCGTTGACGCGATGGACAGGGCTCTCTACAATGAGCAGTTCTTC
j_call: TRBJ2-2; d_call: NA; v_call: TRBV29-1; clone_size: few; cdr3_aa: CSAAEDTGELFF; cdr3_nt: TGCAGCGCCGCAGAAGACACCGGGGAGCTGTTTTTT
j_call: TRBJ2-1; d_call: NA; v_call: TRBV5-6; clone_size: NA; cdr3_aa: CASSPRGLRQFF; cdr3_nt: TGTGCCAGCAGCCCTCGAGGGCTAAGGCAGTTCTTC
j_call: TRBJ2-3; d_call: TRBD2; v_call: TRBV11-3; clone_size: NA; cdr3_aa: CASSLGGGRETDTQYF; cdr3_nt: TGTGCCAGCAGCTTAGGTGGCGGGAGGGAGACAGATACGCAGTATTTT
j_call: TRBJ2-7; d_call: NA; v_call: TRBV30; clone_size: many; cdr3_aa: CAWTGWQRLSYEQYF; cdr3_nt: TGTGCCTGGACCGGATGGCAGAGACTCTCCTACGAGCAGTACTTC
j_call: TRBJ2-5; d_call: NA; v_call: TRBV28; clone_size: few; cdr3_aa: CASSLWTASQETQYF; cdr3_nt: TGTGCCAGCAGTCTCTGGACCGCCTCCCAAGAGACCCAGTACTTC
j_call: TRBJ2-5; d_call: NA; v_call: TRBV7-8; clone_size: NA; cdr3_aa: CASSLERRVGTQYF; cdr3_nt: TGTGCCAGCAGCTTAGAACGCAGGGTGGGGACCCAGTACTTC
j_call: TRBJ1-5; d_call: NA; v_call: TRBV12-3/TRBV12-4; clone_size: NA; cdr3_aa: CASSLAPGGSQPQHF; cdr3_nt: TGTGCCAGCAGTTTGGCCCCAGGAGGTTCCCAGCCCCAGCATTTT
j_call: TRBJ2-1; d_call: NA; v_call: TRBV6-5; clone_size: many; cdr3_aa: CASSYSGPPSYNEQFF; cdr3_nt: TGTGCCAGCAGTTACTCGGGTCCTCCCTCCTACAATGAGCAGTTCTTC
j_call: TRBJ2-7; d_call: NA; v_call: TRBV6-2/TRBV6-3; clone_size: once; cdr3_aa: CASSYSLEQYF; cdr3_nt: TGTGCCAGCAGTTACTCCCTCGAGCAGTACTTC
j_call: TRBJ1-2; d_call: TRBD1; v_call: TRBV6-2/TRBV6-3; clone_size: few; cdr3_aa: CASSTGQGLYGYTF; cdr3_nt: TGTGCCAGCAGTACCGGACAGGGGCTCTATGGCTACACCTTC
j_call: TRBJ1-1; d_call: TRBD1; v_call: TRBV12-3/TRBV12-4; clone_size: medium-sized; cdr3_aa: CASSLPGGTEAFF; cdr3_nt: TGTGCCAGCAGTTTACCAGGGGGGACTGAAGCTTTCTTT
j_call: TRBJ1-4; d_call: NA; v_call: TRBV6-5; clone_size: few; cdr3_aa: CASRGSSTNEKLFF; cdr3_nt: TGTGCCAGCAGGGGTTCATCAACTAATGAAAAACTGTTTTTT
j_call: TRBJ2-5; d_call: TRBD1; v_call: TRBV6-4; clone_size: NA; cdr3_aa: CASSDLPTGETQYF; cdr3_nt: TGTGCCAGCAGTGACCTCCCGACAGGGGAGACCCAGTACTTC
j_call: TRBJ2-3; d_call: NA; v_call: TRBV3-2; clone_size: many; cdr3_aa: CASSQHLGTGGADTQYF; cdr3_nt: TGTGCCAGCAGCCAACACCTCGGGACAGGGGGAGCCGATACGCAGTATTTT
j_call: TRBJ1-1; d_call: NA; v_call: TRBV12-3/TRBV12-4; clone_size: once; cdr3_aa: CASKTGSIATEAFF; cdr3_nt: TGTGCCAGCAAAACAGGGTCCATAGCCACTGAAGCTTTCTTT